These 12 T cell receptor beta chains originate from one sample sequenced in a study of CD8 T cells in Susac syndrome. RNA in amounts of about 0.45 to 1 ug was reverse transcribed with random hexamers. TCRdb redid the calling of the immunoSEQ multiplex PCR reads with MiXCR, one entry per CDR3 protein. The sample includes some 110,000 distinct CDR3 sequences, just under 95% seen only once; the top ten take about 0.28%. Sequenced input: CD8+ T cells from PBMCs. These receptors were taken from a human donor with Susac syndrome.

The chain has TRBV7-9 and TRBJ1-6; D unresolved. The V end was cut by 3 bases, the J end by 7 bases, with 13 bases between. The CDR3 consists of 15 residues. Germline loops: CDR1 SEHNR, CDR2 FQNEAQ (reference sequence). This CDR3 reads CASSFETPRNSPLHF. In DNA form, the CDR3 reads TGTGCCAGCAGCTTCGAGACCCCTAGGAATTCACCCCTCCACTTT. Supplemented by reference TRBV7-9 and TRBJ1-6, the full variable domain reads DTGVSQNPRHKITKRGQNVTFRCDPISEHNRLYWYRQTLGQGPEFLTYFQNEAQLEKSRLLSDRFSAERPKGSFSTLEIQRTEQGDSAMYLCASSFETPRNSPLHFGNGTRLTVT.

V gene TRBV2 combines with J gene TRBJ2-1; perhaps TRBD2 as D (6 bases). V lost 4 bases, J lost 3 bases, and 16 bases lay in between. Germline V lookup: CDR1 SNHLY, CDR2 FYNNEI. The CDR3 consists of 16 residues. In nucleotides, the CDR3 is TGTGCCAGCAGTGCGGGGGACCCCCGTCGCTACAATGAGCAGTTCTTC. Translating gives CASSAGDPRRYNEQFF. The full variable domain, completed using reference TRBV2 and TRBJ2-1, is EPEVTQTPSHQVTQMGQEVILRCVPISNHLYFYWYRQILGQKVEFLVSFYNNEISEKSEIFDDQFSVERPDGSNFTLKIRSTKLEDSAMYFCASSAGDPRRYNEQFFGPGTRLTVL.

V gene TRBV12-3 or TRBV12-4 combines with J gene TRBJ2-7; possibly TRBD1 or TRBD2 for D (5 bases each). This CDR3 has 15 residues. The V end lost 1 base, the J end lost 4 bases, and 14 bases lay between the germline ends. CDR3 sequence (DNA): TGTGCCAGCAGTTTAGGTCTTGGGACGAAGTACGAGCAGTACTTC. This sequence encodes CASSLGLGTKYEQYF.

CDR3 DNA: TGTGCCAGCAGCTTGGGGGTTGACACCGGGGAGCTGTTTTTT. This encodes CASSLGVDTGELFF. This sequence joins TRBV7-8 and TRBJ2-2; TRBD1 or TRBD2 may be the D gene (5 bases each). V lost 3 bases to trimming and J lost 3 bases, with 8 bases between them. The CDR3 is made up of 14 amino acids. Germline-derived CDR1 and CDR2 are SGHVS and FQNEAQ. Variable domain in full (rest from reference TRBV7-8 and TRBJ2-2): GAGVSQSPRYKVAKRGQDVALRCDPISGHVSLFWYQQALGQGPEFLTYFQNEAQLDKSGLPSDRFFAERPEGSVSTLKIQRTQQEDSAVYLCASSLGVDTGELFFGEGSRLTVL.

The chain employs TRBV6-6 and TRBJ1-2; TRBD1 is a possible D gene (5 bases). The CDR3 spans 13 residues. CDR1 is MNHNY and CDR2 is SVGAGI in the germline V gene (reference sequence). Trimming pared 3 bases from V and 7 bases from J, leaving 12 bases between. DNA of the CDR3: TGTGCCAGCAGTTATCAGGGTACGAGTGGCTACACCTTC. Its translation: CASSYQGTSGYTF.

A word on this clonotype: One end of the junction fails to match germline, which may point to a read error. The rearrangement joins TRBV11-2 to TRBJ1-1; the D gene is possibly TRBD1 (5 bases). CDR3 length: 15 residues. Per germline, CDR1 SGHAT and CDR2 FQNNGV. DNA for the CDR3: TGTACCAGCAGCTTCCCCAGTACAGGTGGCACTGAAGCTTTCTTT. It specifies CTSSFPSTGGTEAFF.

The chain uses TRBV24-1 and TRBJ2-1; 11 nucleotides line up with TRBD2. Losses at the gene ends were 3 bases for V and 5 bases for J; bases not matched to a gene: 2. The CDR3 extends over 15 amino acids. Germline V lookup: CDR1 KGHDR, CDR2 SFDVKD. CDR3 in amino acids: CATSDPTSGDNEQFF. The CDR3 DNA reads TGTGCCACCAGTGATCCGACTAGCGGGGACAATGAGCAGTTCTTC.

The chain is built from TRBV19 and TRBJ1-5; the D gene is possibly TRBD1 (5 bases). The germline V and J ends were trimmed by 5 bases and 6 bases, with 11 bases remaining between them. Germline loops: CDR1 LNHDA, CDR2 SQIVND (reference sequence). The length of the CDR3 is 13 residues. The CDR3 DNA reads as TGTGCCAGTAGTGGTGACGGGGCTCAGCCCCAGCATTTT. Its translation: CASSGDGAQPQHF.

For the CDR3, the DNA is TGTGCCAGCAGCCAAACAGGGTGGCCTGGGGCCAACGTCCTGACTTTC. Protein sequence: CASSQTGWPGANVLTF. The chain joins TRBV25-1 to TRBJ2-6; D possibly corresponds to TRBD1 (6 bases). The CDR3 totals 16 residues. CDR1 MGHDK and CDR2 SYGVNS come from the germline V gene. Trimming took off 6 bases at V and 2 bases at J, with 14 bases between the two ends.

This clonotype was recorded once. V gene TRBV20-1 combines with J gene TRBJ2-7; 11 bases align to TRBD2. Germline values: CDR1 DFQATT, CDR2 SNEGSKA (reference sequence). This CDR3 has 14 amino acids. V lost 6 bases and J lost 1; bases outside the gene matches: 5. The CDR3 DNA reads as TGCAGTGCCAATAGCGGGGGGGAATCCTACGAGCAGTACTTC. It encodes CSANSGGESYEQYF.

This rearrangement joins TRBV15 to TRBJ2-5; D may be TRBD1 or TRBD2 (6 bases each). The CDR3 is 14 amino acids. V lost 3 bases and J 2 bases, leaving 10 bases between the germline ends. Germline CDR1 reads LNHNV; CDR2 reads YYDKDF (reference sequence). The CDR3 region is CATSSGGEQETQYF. For the CDR3, the DNA is TGTGCCACCAGCAGCGGGGGCGAACAAGAGACCCAGTACTTC.

V and J are TRBV9 and TRBJ2-7; possible D gene TRBD1, 7 bases. Germline CDR1 reads SGDLS; CDR2 reads YYNGEE. The CDR3 runs to 16 residues. V was trimmed by 0 bases and J by 4 bases, leaving 17 bases between them. The CDR3 is CASSVAQGQGGYEQYF. The CDR3 nucleotides read TGTGCCAGCAGCGTAGCTCAAGGGCAGGGGGGTTACGAGCAGTACTTC.